These 20 T cell receptor beta chains originate from one sample sequenced in a study of T cell clonality in common variable immunodeficiency. Libraries were prepared by immunoSEQ multiplex PCR; TCRdb keeps only in-frame clonotypes and omits some of them. This sample carries 35,000 to 45,000 clones, none of them present only once. Sequenced input: peripheral blood mononuclear cells. The receptors come from a person aged 18 to 70 in good health.

This clone was seen at least ten times. The CDR3 end lies 3 residues beyond the end of the read and is filled in from the germline J gene. V usage is TRBV7-6 and J usage is TRBJ2-3, with D possibly TRBD1 on 5 matching bases. Germline CDR1 and CDR2: SGHVS and FNYEAQ. CDR3 size: 15 residues. The V end was cut by 4 bases, the J end by 5 bases, with 16 bases between. This CDR3 reads CASSSQAAVGDTQYF. The DNA read from the CDR3 is TGTGCCAGCAGCTCACAGGCAGCAGTGGGAGATACG.

This clone was seen at least ten times. Sequencing ends 3 residues short of the CDR3 end; the germline J gene provides the rest. This chain joins TRBV18 and TRBJ2-5; 8 bases align to TRBD2. Per the germline V gene, CDR1 is KGHSH and CDR2 is LQKENI. Unmatched junction bases numbered 9, after V lost 3 bases and J lost 3 bases. There are 16 residues in the CDR3. The sequenced CDR3 bases are TGTGCCAGCTCACCCTTCGACAGCGGGAGAAAAGAGACC. It is translated as CASSPFDSGRKET. The full CDR3 sequence reads CASSPFDSGRKETQYF. Using reference TRBV18 and TRBJ2-5 for the parts outside the CDR3, the full variable domain is NAGVMQNPRHLVRRRGQEARLRCSPMKGHSHVYWYRQLPEEGLKFMVYLQKENIIDESGMPKERFSAEFPKEGPSILRIQQVVRGDSAAYFCASSPFDSGRKETQYFGPGTRLLVL.

This clone came up a few times. The DNA ends 3 residues before the CDR3 does, and the rest of the CDR3 is filled in from the germline J gene. The V call is TRBV18, the J call TRBJ1-2, with a possible D match to TRBD1 (6 bases). CDR3 length: 13 residues. Trimming removed 1 base at V and 7 bases at J, with 10 bases between. Looked up from germline, CDR1 is KGHSH and CDR2 is LQKENI. CDR3 bases read: TGTGCCAGCTCACCACTGGACAGAGGTGGC. Amino acid sequence: CASSPLDRGG. The whole CDR3 sequence reads CASSPLDRGGYTF.

This clone was seen many times. CDR3 DNA, as far as it was read: TGTGCCAGCAGTGACGGGGGGGCTAGCACAGATACG. This codes for CASSDGGASTDT. The CDR3 reads in full as CASSDGGASTDTQYF. V is TRBV6-4 and J is TRBJ2-3; D may be TRBD2 (7 bases). The CDR3 goes on 3 residues after the read ends, and that part is filled in from the germline J gene. Germline V gene sequence: CDR1 MRHNA, CDR2 SNTAGT. This CDR3 contains 15 residues. V was cut by 2 bases and J by 0 bases, with 9 bases left in between.

This clone was detected many times. The missing CDR3 end, 3 residues past where the read stops, is filled in from the germline J gene. The chain is built from TRBV2 and TRBJ2-5; TRBD2 agrees at 8 bases. V trimming: 4 bases; J trimming: 2 bases; junction bases outside the gene matches: 15. This CDR3 is 18 amino acids long. CDR1 is SNHLY, CDR2 FYNNEI, per germline. CDR3 residues: CASSVNRGGIGPQETQYF. The sequenced CDR3 bases are TGTGCCAGCAGTGTCAACCGGGGGGGCATCGGGCCTCAAGAGACC.

This clone was seen many times. The CDR3 end lies 3 residues beyond the end of the read and is filled in from the germline J gene. This chain joins TRBV20-1 and TRBJ2-1; 14 nucleotides agree with TRBD2. Germline V CDR1 and CDR2: DFQATT, SNEGSKA (reference sequence). The CDR3 totals 17 residues. V shed 3 bases, J shed 4 bases, and the junction held 8 bases outside the gene matches. The part of the CDR3 DNA that was read is TGCAGTGCTAGGGCAGGACTAGCGGGGGGAGCTTACAATGAG. It is translated as CSARAGLAGGAYNE. The whole CDR3 is CSARAGLAGGAYNEQFF.

This clone was detected many times. The read terminates 3 residues before the CDR3 end, so the remaining end is supplied by the germline J gene. The chain recombines TRBV4-1 with TRBJ1-4, with D possibly matching TRBD1 (5 bases). The CDR3 is 15 amino acids. The germline V gene encodes CDR1 MGHRA and CDR2 YSYEKL. Trimming removed 0 bases at V and 7 bases at J, with 12 bases between. The DNA read from the CDR3 is TGCGCCAGCAGCCAAGATACCTGGGGGGGTGAAAAA. Amino acids: CASSQDTWGGEK. The CDR3 reads in full as CASSQDTWGGEKLFF.

This clone came up many times. The sequence runs out 3 residues before the end of the CDR3; the remainder is reconstructed from the germline J gene. The chain links TRBV5-1 to TRBJ1-1, with D unclear. Germline V gives CDR1 SGHRS, CDR2 YFSETQ. This CDR3 has 13 amino acids. The germline V and J ends were trimmed by 2 bases and 6 bases, with 11 bases remaining between them. This CDR3 is CASSFILGSEAFF. CDR3 DNA, as far as it was read: TGCGCCAGCAGCTTTATCTTGGGCTCTGAA.

This clone was seen repeatedly, ten times or more. The read terminates 3 residues before the CDR3 end, so the remaining end is supplied by the germline J gene. The chain links TRBV20-1 to TRBJ2-4, with 9 positions matching TRBD1. V shed 6 bases and J 4 bases; nucleotides not matched to a gene: 10. Germline V CDR1 and CDR2: DFQATT, SNEGSKA (reference sequence). The CDR3 is made up of 15 amino acids. CDR3 sequence reads: CSASPGQGLKNIQYF. Partial CDR3 DNA: TGCAGTGCCTCCCCGGGACAGGGCCTAAAAAACATT.

This clone appeared many times. With the read ending 3 residues before the CDR3 end, the germline J gene is used to fill in that end. The J gene is TRBJ2-3, the V gene TRBV20-1, with 7 positions matching TRBD1. J was trimmed by 2 bases and V by 7 bases; bases with no gene match: 6. The length of the CDR3 is 13 residues. Germline CDR1 reads DFQATT; CDR2 reads SNEGSKA (reference sequence). The sequenced part of the CDR3 DNA is TGCAGTGTAGGGGGCGGGTACACAGATACG. Protein sequence: CSVGGGYTDT. The complete CDR3 sequence is CSVGGGYTDTQYF.

Ten or more counts support this clone. Sequencing ends 3 residues short of the CDR3 end; the germline J gene provides the rest. The chain recombines TRBV20-1 with TRBJ1-1; D perhaps matches TRBD1 (6 bases). Germline V gives CDR1 DFQATT, CDR2 SNEGSKA (reference sequence). V lost 6 bases and J lost 1, with 15 bases in between. CDR3 length: 14 amino acids. This CDR3 is CSAEPQGTNTEAFF. The part of the CDR3 DNA that was read is TGCAGTGCCGAACCACAGGGAACGAACACTGAA.

This clone was found many times. From the germline J gene comes the end of the CDR3, since the read stops 3 residues before it. The chain combines TRBV19 with TRBJ1-5; 10 positions match TRBD1. Trimming cost V 6 bases and J 1 base; bases outside gene matches: 6. This CDR3 is 16 amino acids long. From germline, CDR1 is LNHDA and CDR2 SQIVND (reference sequence). CDR3 bases read: TGTGCCAGTAGAAAGAGACAGGGGGCGAGCAATCAGCCC. Translated: CASRKRQGASNQP. The CDR3, in full, reads CASRKRQGASNQPQHF. The full variable domain, in which reference TRBV19 and TRBJ1-5 provide the parts outside the CDR3, is DGGITQSPKYLFRKEGQNVTLSCEQNLNHDAMYWYRQDPGQGLRLIYYSQIVNDFQKGDIAEGYSVSREKKESFPLTVTSAQKNPTAFYLCASRKRQGASNQPQHFGDGTRLSIL.

The sample holds many counts of this clone. At one boundary the junction diverges from the germline segment, which might be a read error. The read is 3 residues too short to cover the CDR3 end, so that end is filled in from the germline J gene. The same CDR3 is also encoded by other DNA sequences in this sample. V usage is TRBV5-6 and J usage is TRBJ1-3; D gene ambiguous. Germline V gene sequence: CDR1 SGHDT, CDR2 YYEEEE. The CDR3 contains 15 residues. The CDR3 bases that were read are TGTGCCAGCAGCTTGGGGGCCGGAGCTGGAAACACA. This gives the protein CASSLGAGAGNT. In full, the CDR3 reads CASSLGAGAGNTIYF.

This clone came up many times. With the read ending 3 residues before the CDR3 end, the germline J gene is used to fill in that end. The chain links TRBV11-2 to TRBJ1-2; a weak D match, TRBD1 (6 bases). CDR1 and CDR2 (germline): SGHAT, FQNNGV. The CDR3 has 13 residues. Here the CDR3 reads CASSLDRRGSYTF. The CDR3 DNA, read in part, is TGTGCCAGCAGCTTAGATCGGAGGGGGAGC.

This clone was observed at least ten times. Incomplete CDR3 DNA: TGTGCCACCAGCGGTTCGGACAGGGGTAACATT. Protein product: CATSGSDRGNI. The whole CDR3 reads CATSGSDRGNIQYF. The rearrangement links TRBV15 to TRBJ2-4; 9 positions agree with TRBD1. From the germline J gene comes the end of the CDR3, since the read stops 3 residues before it. From germline, CDR1 is LNHNV and CDR2 YYDKDF (reference sequence). The CDR3 is 14 residues long. V trimming: 5 bases; J trimming: 7 bases; junction bases outside the gene matches: 6.

This clone was seen at least ten times. The sequence runs out 3 residues before the end of the CDR3; the remainder is reconstructed from the germline J gene. The chain is built from TRBV20-1 and TRBJ2-5, with TRBD2 as a possible D gene (5 bases). This CDR3 comprises 11 residues. CDR1 and CDR2 from the germline V gene are DFQATT and SNEGSKA (reference sequence). V was trimmed by 1 base and J by 5 bases, leaving 5 bases between them. Incomplete CDR3 DNA: TGCAGTGCTAGAGGAGGGGAGACC. It codes for CSARGGET. In full, the CDR3 is CSARGGETQYF.

The sample holds many counts of this clone. The read terminates 3 residues ahead of where the CDR3 ends, so the germline J gene completes it. V and J are TRBV6-2 or TRBV6-3 and TRBJ1-5; tentatively, D is TRBD1 (6 bases). Between the trimmed V and J ends, which lost 10 bases and 0 bases, there was a span of 13 bases. The CDR3 is 14 amino acids. Looked up from germline, CDR1 is MNHEY and CDR2 is SVGEGT. The CDR3 sequence is CATQTGHSNQPQHF. CDR3 DNA (partial): TGTGCCACCCAGACGGGACATAGCAATCAGCCC.

This clone was seen a handful of times. The read falls 3 residues short of the CDR3 end, and the missing part is taken from the germline J gene. The gene calls are TRBV11-2 and TRBJ2-5, with unresolved D. The CDR3 runs 15 residues. The V end was cut by 5 bases, the J end by 1 base, with 14 bases between. Germline V gene data show CDR1 as SGHAT and CDR2 as FQNNGV. The chain's CDR3 is CASSVGRALQETQYF. The covered CDR3 bases are TGTGCCAGCAGCGTCGGAAGGGCCCTCCAAGAGACC.

Ten or more counts support this clone. The read terminates 3 residues before the CDR3 end, so the remaining end is supplied by the germline J gene. J is TRBJ2-7 and V is TRBV6-1; D gene ambiguous. The CDR3 loop spans 11 amino acids. Trimming took 3 bases from V and 3 from J, leaving 3 bases between them. Germline V gene lookup returns CDR1 MNHNS and CDR2 SASEGT. CDR3 amino acids: CASSDRYEQYF. CDR3 DNA, as far as it was read: TGTGCCAGCAGTGACCGCTACGAG.

This clone occurred many times. The read terminates 3 residues before the CDR3 end, so the remaining end is supplied by the germline J gene. The rearrangement uses TRBV5-1 and TRBJ1-1; tentatively, D is TRBD1 (6 bases). Germline CDR1 reads SGHRS; CDR2 reads YFSETQ. V dropped 4 bases and J dropped 6 bases, with 10 bases sitting between them. The CDR3 spans 12 residues. This CDR3 is CASSARGPEAFF. Incomplete CDR3 DNA: TGCGCCAGCAGCGCCAGGGGTCCTGAA.